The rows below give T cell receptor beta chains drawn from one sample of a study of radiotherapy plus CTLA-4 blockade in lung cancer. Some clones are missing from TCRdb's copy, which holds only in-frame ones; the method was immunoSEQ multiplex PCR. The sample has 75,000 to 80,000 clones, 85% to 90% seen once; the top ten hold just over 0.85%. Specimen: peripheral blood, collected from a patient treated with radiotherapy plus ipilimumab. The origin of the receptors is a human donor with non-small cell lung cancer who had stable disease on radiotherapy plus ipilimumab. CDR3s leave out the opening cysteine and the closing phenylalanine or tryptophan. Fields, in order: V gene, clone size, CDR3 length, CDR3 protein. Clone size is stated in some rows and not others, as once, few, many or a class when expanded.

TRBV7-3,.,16,ASSLKGQGTIGNTEAF
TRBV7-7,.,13,ASSSGRSLQETQY
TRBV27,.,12,TSSAGLVEETQY
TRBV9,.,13,ASSASGRPQETQY
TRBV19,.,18,ASSTRLAGGRHTQTDTQY
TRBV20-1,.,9,SPSQYNEQF
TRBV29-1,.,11,SVRAGTADTQY
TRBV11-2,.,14,ASSSDKFIYTGELF
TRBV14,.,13,ASSQLDMPNSPLH
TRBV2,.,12,ASSRQGVSTEAF
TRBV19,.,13,ASSPKGALSDTQY
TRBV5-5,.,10,ASSRLAGEQY
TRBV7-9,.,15,ASSLALGQDIGETQY
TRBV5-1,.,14,ASNPFYGGPTDTQY
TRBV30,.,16,AWSDRINSASGANVLT
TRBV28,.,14,ASSLGWGQGGETQY
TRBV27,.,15,ASSLVLPGLAGREQY
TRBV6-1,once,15,ASSEGSAAYSNQPQH
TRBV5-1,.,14,ASSPGTGASNQPQH
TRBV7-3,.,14,ASSPRGSGNYNEQF